Shown below are 26 T cell receptor beta chains from a single sample sequenced in a study of OX40 agonist ivuxolimab in advanced cancers. Data came from immunoSEQ multiplex PCR; TCRdb stores just in-frame clones and leaves some out. Of around 58,000 clones in the sample, less than 90% were seen once. The material sequenced was CD4+ or CD8+ T cells sorted from blood, taken in a trial of the OX40 agonist ivuxolimab. Source of these receptors: an adult with an advanced solid tumor such as melanoma, head and neck, liver or kidney cancer.

V and J are TRBV2 and TRBJ1-2; possible D gene TRBD1, 6 bases. V lost 8 bases to trimming and J lost 3 bases, with 16 bases between them. The germline V gene encodes CDR1 SNHLY and CDR2 FYNNEI. The CDR3 length is 14 residues. This chain's CDR3 is CASARQEADYGYTF. The CDR3 DNA is TGTGCCAGCGCAAGACAGGAGGCGGACTATGGCTACACCTTC.

J is TRBJ1-4 and V is TRBV30; 7 nucleotides align to TRBD1. The V gene's germline CDR1 is GTSNPN and CDR2 SVGIG (reference sequence). The junction had 4 bases not matched to a gene; V was cut back by 1 base and J by 11 bases. CDR3 size: 12 residues. The CDR3 spells CAWSASTGKLFF. CDR3 nucleotide sequence: TGTGCCTGGAGTGCTTCGACAGGGAAACTGTTTTTT.

This clone qualifies as medium-sized. An end of the junction differs from the germline gene, which may be a read error. Other DNA sequences in the same sample also yield this CDR3. Here the CDR3 reads CASSQESALERSEQYF. The CDR3 DNA sequence: TGCGCCAGCAGCCAAGAATCGGCCCTCGAACGGTCTGAGCAGTACTTC. The rearrangement links TRBV11-2 to TRBJ2-7; D is uncertain. Germline lookup yields CDR1 SGHAT and CDR2 FQNNGV. The CDR3 has 16 amino acids.

The chain recombines TRBV11-2 with TRBJ2-2, with D tentatively TRBD2 (6 bases). CDR1 is SGHAT and CDR2 is FQNNGV in the germline V gene. This CDR3 has 15 residues. The V and J ends lost 5 bases and 6 bases respectively, with 16 bases between them. The CDR3 bases are TGTGCCAGCAGCGTACCGGGACTGAAGGCCGGGGAGCTGTTTTTT. This sequence encodes CASSVPGLKAGELFF.

On this clone: Other DNA sequences in this specimen translate into the identical CDR3. The rearrangement joins TRBV9 to TRBJ1-1; 8 nucleotides match TRBD1. Looked up from germline, CDR1 is SGDLS and CDR2 is YYNGEE. The ends lost 0 bases at V and 6 bases at J; junction bases unmatched: 1. CDR3 length: 13 amino acids. In DNA, the CDR3 is TGTGCCAGCAGCGTAGCAGGGGGCGCTGAAGCTTTCTTT. It codes for CASSVAGGAEAFF.

The chain employs TRBV5-1 and TRBJ2-1; 7 nucleotides match TRBD2. V gave up 0 bases and J gave up 5 bases; unmatched junction bases: 5. Germline V gene sequence: CDR1 SGHRS, CDR2 YFSETQ. The CDR3 is made up of 15 amino acids. CDR3: CASSLGASGHNEQFF. The CDR3 nucleotides are TGCGCCAGCAGCTTGGGCGCTAGCGGTCACAATGAGCAGTTCTTC.

This clone was seen more than once but under ten times. The V and J genes are TRBV6-1 and TRBJ1-3; D gene uncertain. Germline CDR1 MNHNS, CDR2 SASEGT. Trimming removed 8 bases from V and 4 bases from J, with 12 bases in between. This CDR3 comprises 13 residues. The CDR3 is CASQSTLGNTIYF. The CDR3 bases are TGTGCCAGCCAGTCTACGTTGGGAAACACCATATATTTT.

This chain connects TRBV11-2 to TRBJ1-1; D is undetermined. CDR1 and CDR2 from the germline V gene are SGHAT and FQNNGV. V lost 4 bases and J 12 bases, leaving 15 bases between the germline ends. The CDR3 totals 12 residues. In DNA, the CDR3 is TGTGCCAGCAGCTCTCGGCCGGGGAGATCTTTCTTT. Translated: CASSSRPGRSFF.

This chain connects TRBV10-3 to TRBJ2-4; D uncertain. The V gene's germline CDR1 is ENHRY and CDR2 SYGVKD. V lost 3 bases and J 15 bases, leaving 18 bases between the germline ends. CDR3 length equals 13 residues. As DNA, the CDR3 is TGTGCCATCAGTGATCAAGTAGAGCCTCCCATGTACTTC. The encoded protein is CAISDQVEPPMYF.

The V call is TRBV30, the J call TRBJ2-1, with TRBD1 matching 8 bases. CDR1 and CDR2 from the germline V gene are GTSNPN and SVGIG (reference sequence). The V gene end was trimmed by 2 bases and the J gene end by 4 bases; junction bases not matched to a gene: 1. This CDR3 spans 13 amino acids. The CDR3 spells CAWSTGGYNEQFF. The CDR3 nucleotides read TGTGCCTGGAGTACAGGGGGATACAATGAGCAGTTCTTC.

V gene TRBV9 combines with J gene TRBJ2-5; the D is unclear. Trimming removed 1 base at V and 2 bases at J, with 15 bases between. The length of the CDR3 is 16 residues. The germline CDR1 and CDR2 sequences are SGDLS and YYNGEE. This chain's CDR3 is CASSVSRSAGQETQYF. As DNA, the CDR3 is TGTGCCAGCAGCGTAAGTAGGTCAGCAGGTCAAGAGACCCAGTACTTC.

This rearrangement joins TRBV7-9 to TRBJ2-7; either TRBD1 or TRBD2 may fit D (6 bases each). The ends were cut back, 5 bases at V and 7 bases at J, with 21 bases in the middle. CDR1 is SEHNR, CDR2 FQNEAQ, per germline (reference sequence). CDR3 length equals 15 residues. CDR3 amino acids: CASSPRDTAGSEQYF. CDR3 nucleotides: TGTGCCAGCAGCCCCAGGGACACTGCGGGGTCAGAGCAGTACTTC.

V usage is TRBV30 and J usage is TRBJ2-7; no reliable D call. Trimming cost V 3 bases and J 2 bases, with 11 bases left between them. Germline V gives CDR1 GTSNPN, CDR2 SVGIG (reference sequence). The CDR3 spans 13 residues. The CDR3, as DNA: TGTGCCTGGAGCCGCGTTGGACCCTACGAGCAGTACTTC. Residues: CAWSRVGPYEQYF.

The rearrangement links TRBV29-1 to TRBJ1-2; TRBD1 matches 10 bases. This CDR3 has 13 residues. Germline values: CDR1 SQVTM, CDR2 ANQGSEA. Losses at the gene ends were 2 bases for V and 9 bases for J; bases not matched to a gene: 6. The CDR3 sequence is CSVEKTGGRSYTF. The CDR3 coding sequence is TGCAGCGTTGAAAAGACAGGGGGCAGGAGCTACACCTTC.

The gene calls are TRBV5-6 and TRBJ1-1, with 11 bases aligning to TRBD1. The V gene end was trimmed by 4 bases and the J gene end by 4 bases; junction bases not matched to a gene: 6. Germline CDR1 is SGHDT and CDR2 is YYEEEE. The CDR3 runs to 15 residues. CDR3 DNA: TGTGCCAGCAGCCCTTGGACAGGGGGCGTCACTGAAGCTTTCTTT. The encoded protein is CASSPWTGGVTEAFF.

This clone appeared once. V is TRBV18 and J is TRBJ2-7; 9 bases agree with TRBD1. The CDR3 totals 15 residues. CDR1 KGHSH and CDR2 LQKENI come from the germline V gene. The trim removed 1 base at V and 1 base at J, leaving 2 bases unmatched. CDR3 in amino acids: CASSPLTGGSYEQYF. The CDR3 bases are TGTGCCAGCTCACCACTGACAGGGGGATCCTACGAGCAGTACTTC.

CDR3 nucleotides: TGTGCCAGCGTACTACAGGGCCGGGGGGAGCAGTACTTC. Its translation is CASVLQGRGEQYF. The gene calls are TRBV6-5 and TRBJ2-7; D may correspond to TRBD1 or TRBD2 (6 bases each). V lost 8 bases, J lost 7 bases, and 18 bases lay in between. In germline, CDR1 is MNHEY, CDR2 SVGAGI. The CDR3 has 13 residues.

J is TRBJ2-3 and V is TRBV30; D is unresolved. This CDR3 is 13 amino acids long. Trimming left V 3 bases short and J 3 bases short, with 10 bases between. CDR1 GTSNPN and CDR2 SVGIG come from the germline V gene (reference sequence). The CDR3 nucleotides are TGTGCCTGGAGGGCAGGACCTACAGATACGCAGTATTTT. This encodes CAWRAGPTDTQYF. Variable domain in full (rest from reference TRBV30 and TRBJ2-3): SQTIHQWPATLVQPVGSPLSLECTVEGTSNPNLYWYRQAAGRGLQLLFYSVGIGQISSEVPQNLSASRPQDRQFILSSKKLLLSDSGFYLCAWRAGPTDTQYFGPGTRLTVL.

This sequence joins TRBV30 and TRBJ1-6, with D unresolved. The CDR3 is 12 residues long. V lost 2 bases and J 6 bases, leaving 5 bases between the germline ends. Germline V CDR1 and CDR2: GTSNPN, SVGIG (reference sequence). The CDR3 region has the DNA TGTGCCTGGAGTCCACCTAATTCACCCCTCCACTTT. Protein product: CAWSPPNSPLHF. Supplemented by reference TRBV30 and TRBJ1-6, the full variable domain reads SQTIHQWPATLVQPVGSPLSLECTVEGTSNPNLYWYRQAAGRGLQLLFYSVGIGQISSEVPQNLSASRPQDRQFILSSKKLLLSDSGFYLCAWSPPNSPLHFGNGTRLTVT.

This chain uses TRBV7-2 with TRBJ1-3, with unresolved D. V gave up 3 bases and J gave up 9 bases, with 18 bases separating them. CDR3 size: 15 residues. Germline CDR1 reads SGHTA; CDR2 reads FQGNSA. The CDR3 sequence: CASSLRHSNEGTIYF. The DNA for the CDR3 is TGTGCCAGCAGCTTGAGACACAGCAATGAAGGCACCATATATTTT.

In its sample, this clone was seen once. The V and J genes are TRBV11-3 and TRBJ1-5; D uncertain. Trimming cost V 2 bases and J 6 bases, with 2 bases left between them. The CDR3 contains 11 residues. The germline gives CDR1 SGHNT, CDR2 YENEEA. CDR3 sequence: CASSLFQPQHF. CDR3 bases: TGTGCCAGCAGCTTATTTCAGCCCCAGCATTTT.

The chain recombines TRBV10-3 with TRBJ1-1; no clear D gene. Trimming took off 3 bases at V and 1 base at J, with 9 bases between the two ends. Germline CDR1 and CDR2: ENHRY and SYGVKD. The CDR3 has 14 residues. The chain's CDR3 is CAISDLAENTEAFF. CDR3 sequence (DNA): TGTGCCATCAGTGATTTGGCGGAGAACACTGAAGCTTTCTTT.

The genes are TRBV19 and TRBJ1-5; 7 nucleotides agree with TRBD1. Germline CDR1 LNHDA, CDR2 SQIVND (reference sequence). The CDR3 extends over 16 amino acids. Trimming cost V 6 bases and J 0 bases; bases outside gene matches: 8. CDR3 nucleotide sequence: TGTGCCAGTAGAAGGGGGCAGACTGTTAGCAATCAGCCCCAGCATTTT. Translating gives CASRRGQTVSNQPQHF. Full variable domain (outside the CDR3, taken from reference TRBV19 and TRBJ1-5): DGGITQSPKYLFRKEGQNVTLSCEQNLNHDAMYWYRQDPGQGLRLIYYSQIVNDFQKGDIAEGYSVSREKKESFPLTVTSAQKNPTAFYLCASRRGQTVSNQPQHFGDGTRLSIL.

The chain uses TRBV15 and TRBJ2-2, with a weak D call TRBD1 (5 bases). CDR1 and CDR2 (germline): LNHNV, YYDKDF (reference sequence). The V gene lost 8 bases and the J gene lost 6 bases, with 13 bases spanning the gap. The CDR3 covers 13 residues. The CDR3 spells CATGARDSGELFF. As DNA, the CDR3 is TGTGCCACCGGAGCCAGGGATTCCGGGGAGCTGTTTTTT.

The J gene is TRBJ2-3, the V gene TRBV19, with 14 bases lining up with TRBD2. V lost 5 bases, J lost 4 bases, and 8 bases stayed unmatched. Germline loops: CDR1 LNHDA, CDR2 SQIVND (reference sequence). The CDR3 has 17 residues. CDR3: CASSPGLAGGRADTQYF. For the CDR3, the DNA is TGTGCCAGTAGTCCAGGACTAGCGGGAGGTAGGGCAGATACGCAGTATTTT.

The gene calls are TRBV29-1 and TRBJ1-1; 9 bases are shared with TRBD1. This CDR3 region has 15 residues. From germline, CDR1 is SQVTM and CDR2 ANQGSEA. Germline trimming cut 4 bases from V and 4 bases from J; bases unmatched to any gene: 10. CDR3 sequence: CSVAPPGQGGTEAFF. The CDR3 bases are TGCAGCGTTGCCCCTCCGGGACAGGGTGGCACTGAAGCTTTCTTT.